This entry describes one T cell receptor (beta chain). In the PCR, 60 Vbeta and 13 Jbeta primers were used. The repertoire was sequenced with immunoSEQ multiplex PCR; TCRdb's copy has only in-frame clones and lacks some. Of some 140,000 clones in the sample, 60% to 85% were seen once. These data are taken from a study of cytomegalovirus exposure and HLA in healthy donors. CDR3 length equals 16 residues. Trimming left V 3 bases short and J 6 bases short, with 18 bases between. Per germline, CDR1 SGHRS and CDR2 YFSETQ. The sequence was collected from a woman aged 40 to 50 in good health and CMV-seronegative. This chain links TRBV5-1 with TRBJ1-4, with a possible D match to TRBD1 (5 bases). The sequenced sample consisted of PBMCs. The CDR3 region is CASSSDLYRGYEKLFF. The DNA for the CDR3 is TGCGCCAGCAGCTCGGACTTATATCGGGGGTATGAAAAACTGTTTTTT.